The 26 T cell receptor beta chains in this list originate from one sample, sequenced in a study of T cell repertoires in cytomegalovirus infection. TCRdb reprocessed the reads with MiXCR, giving one entry per CDR3 protein. Of roughly 69,000 distinct CDR3 sequences listed, roughly a fifth are singletons. These TCRs are of unknown antigen specificity. Sequenced material: CD8+ T cells from cultured PBMCs, taken from culture after CMV antigen stimulation. These receptors all stem from a human donor in good health (CMV status not recorded). Some clones in this sample may be carry-over from other donors' samples.

Notes on this clonotype: One end of the junction is discordant with germline, which a read error may explain. V is TRBV7-9 and J is TRBJ1-2; D unclear. The CDR3 extends over 13 amino acids. Germline values: CDR1 SEHNR, CDR2 FQNEAQ (reference sequence). CDR3 amino acids: CASSSSNNYGYAF. The CDR3 nucleotides are TGTGCCAGCAGCTCTAGCAATAACTATGGCTACGCCTTC.

This clonotype was counted at least ten times. V usage is TRBV7-9 and J usage is TRBJ1-1; D is unclear. The CDR3 totals 16 residues. V was cut by 2 bases and J by 8 bases, with 21 bases left in between. The germline CDR1 and CDR2 sequences are SEHNR and FQNEAQ (reference sequence). CDR3 nucleotide sequence: TGTGCCAGCAGCTTACAAATTAGTTCCCGATTAGCCGAAGCTTTCTTT. As protein: CASSLQISSRLAEAFF.

The V call is TRBV25-1, the J call TRBJ2-1; TRBD1 matches at 7 bases. V lost 1 base to trimming and J lost 8 bases; unmatched junction nucleotides: 8. This CDR3 contains 15 residues. Germline V gene data show CDR1 as MGHDK and CDR2 as SYGVNS. In nucleotides, the CDR3 is TGTGCCAGCAGTGAATTACCGCTGGGGACAGATGAGCAGTTCTTC. This gives the protein CASSELPLGTDEQFF.

The chain recombines TRBV7-3 with TRBJ1-1; 8 positions match TRBD1. The CDR3 length is 16 residues. From germline, CDR1 is SGHTA and CDR2 FQGTGA. V was pared by 2 bases and J by 2 bases, with 7 bases of the junction left unmatched. The CDR3 loop reads CASSLAPGGLNTEAFF. The CDR3 bases are TGTGCCAGCAGCTTAGCACCAGGGGGCCTCAACACTGAAGCTTTCTTT.

A few counts support this clonotype. The J gene is TRBJ2-7, the V gene TRBV12-3 or TRBV12-4, with 12 bases identical to TRBD2. This CDR3 has 14 amino acids. The V and J ends lost 4 bases and 3 bases, in that order; junction bases with no gene match: 1. CDR3 bases: TGTGCCAGCAGTTCACTAGCGGGGGGCTACGAGCAGTACTTC. Translated, it gives CASSSLAGGYEQYF.

The chain is built from TRBV12-3 or TRBV12-4 and TRBJ1-1; 7 bases agree with TRBD1. Trimming cost V 2 bases and J 10 bases; bases outside gene matches: 1. CDR3 length equals 11 residues. The CDR3 is CASSLQGVAFF. The CDR3 DNA sequence: TGTGCCAGCAGTTTACAGGGGGTAGCTTTCTTT.

V is TRBV19 and J is TRBJ1-6, with D possibly being TRBD1 (6 bases). Germline V CDR1 and CDR2: LNHDA, SQIVND (reference sequence). CDR3 length: 15 residues. Between the trimmed V and J ends, which lost 5 bases and 7 bases, there was a span of 15 bases. The CDR3 loop reads CASSALGQRNSPLHF. The CDR3 nucleotides read TGTGCCAGTAGTGCGCTGGGACAAAGAAATTCACCCCTCCACTTT.

This clonotype occurred a few times. This chain uses TRBV20-1 with TRBJ1-2; D gene ambiguous. Per germline, CDR1 DFQATT and CDR2 SNEGSKA (reference sequence). The CDR3 has 16 amino acids. The germline V and J ends were trimmed by 0 bases and 4 bases, with 18 bases remaining between them. The CDR3 region is CSARDLVTATLYGYTF. The CDR3 DNA follows: TGCAGTGCTAGAGATTTGGTGACTGCGACCCTCTATGGCTACACCTTC.

V and J are TRBV15 and TRBJ2-7, with 13 bases aligning to TRBD2. Germline loops: CDR1 LNHNV, CDR2 YYDKDF (reference sequence). V trimming: 0 bases; J trimming: 2 bases; junction bases outside the gene matches: 7. The CDR3 covers 18 residues. The CDR3 DNA follows: TGTGCCACCAGCAGAGATCAAGGACTAGCGGGGGCGGCCTACGAGCAGTACTTC. It yields the protein CATSRDQGLAGAAYEQYF.

This chain uses TRBV5-1 with TRBJ2-7, with D possibly matching TRBD1 (5 bases). Trimming pared 0 bases from V and 3 bases from J, leaving 13 bases between. The CDR3 runs 15 residues. CDR1 and CDR2 (germline): SGHRS, YFSETQ. CDR3 DNA sequence: TGCGCCAGCAGCTTGGAACAGGTCCCCTTCTACGAGCAGTACTTC. Translation gives CASSLEQVPFYEQYF.

This chain connects TRBV29-1 to TRBJ1-1; 7 positions agree with TRBD1. This CDR3 is built from 11 residues. J was trimmed by 6 bases and V by 6 bases; bases with no gene match: 4. Per germline, CDR1 SQVTM and CDR2 ANQGSEA. The CDR3 DNA reads TGCAGCGTCGGACAGGACGCTGAAGCTTTCTTT. This codes for CSVGQDAEAFF.

This chain joins TRBV7-9 and TRBJ1-4; D remains ambiguous. The CDR3 loop spans 14 amino acids. Germline V gene sequence: CDR1 SEHNR, CDR2 FQNEAQ (reference sequence). Trimming pared 5 bases from V and 0 bases from J, leaving 7 bases between. This CDR3 is CASSVLATNEKLFF. The CDR3 DNA sequence: TGTGCCAGCAGCGTACTTGCAACTAATGAAAAACTGTTTTTT.

The genes are TRBV20-1 and TRBJ2-7, with D possibly called TRBD1 or TRBD2 (6 bases each). The CDR3 totals 12 residues. Trimming stripped 3 bases from V and 6 bases from J, with 12 bases between. CDR1 and CDR2 (germline): DFQATT, SNEGSKA (reference sequence). CDR3 residues: CSAREQGGEQYF. For the CDR3, the DNA is TGCAGTGCTAGGGAACAGGGAGGCGAGCAGTACTTC.

The CDR3 nucleotides read TGTGCCAGCACCGGGGGACAGGGATTTAACCAAGAGACCCAGTACTTC. This encodes CASTGGQGFNQETQYF. The chain is built from TRBV6-5 and TRBJ2-5; 9 nucleotides align to TRBD1. Germline CDR1 is MNHEY and CDR2 is SVGAGI. J gave up 0 bases and V 7 bases, and 9 bases lay outside the gene matches. CDR3 length: 16 residues.

Only a few counts were recorded for this clonotype. This rearrangement joins TRBV7-2 to TRBJ2-7, with D maybe TRBD1 (5 bases). V shed 3 bases and J shed 4 bases, with 7 bases lying between them. Germline-derived CDR1 and CDR2 are SGHTA and FQGNSA. The CDR3 has 12 amino acids. Here the CDR3 DNA reads TGTGCCAGCAGCTTTACAGGATACGAGCAGTACTTC. Translating it yields CASSFTGYEQYF. Together with reference TRBV7-2 and TRBJ2-7, the CDR3 gives the full variable domain: GAGVSQSPSNKVTEKGKDVELRCDPISGHTALYWYRQSLGQGLEFLIYFQGNSAPDKSGLPSDRFSAERTGGSVSTLTIQRTQQEDSAVYLCASSFTGYEQYFGPGTRLTVT.

This clonotype has just a few counts. The chain employs TRBV7-8 and TRBJ2-7; D not certain. V lost 3 bases to trimming and J lost 4 bases, with 16 bases between them. Germline V gene data show CDR1 as SGHVS and CDR2 as FQNEAQ. CDR3 size: 15 residues. The CDR3: CASSFYAVARYEQYF. The CDR3 DNA reads TGTGCCAGCAGCTTCTATGCGGTGGCCAGGTACGAGCAGTACTTC.

V usage is TRBV11-2 and J usage is TRBJ2-3; 14 bases agree with TRBD2. Per the germline V gene, CDR1 is SGHAT and CDR2 is FQNNGV. There are 18 residues in the CDR3. V gave up 5 bases and J gave up 1 base; unmatched junction bases: 8. The DNA for the CDR3 is TGTGCCAGCAGCCCCTGGACTAGCGGGGGGCAGGGCACAGATACGCAGTATTTT. It is translated as CASSPWTSGGQGTDTQYF.

This chain connects TRBV7-2 to TRBJ2-1, with TRBD2 as a possible D gene (6 bases). The CDR3 has 17 amino acids. Trimming cost V 0 bases and J 7 bases, with 19 bases left between them. CDR1 and CDR2 from the germline V gene are SGHTA and FQGNSA. The CDR3 is CASSLARRLAIGNEQFF. The CDR3 DNA reads TGTGCCAGCAGCTTAGCACGGCGGCTAGCGATCGGAAATGAGCAGTTCTTC.

In its sample, this clonotype was seen a few times. J is TRBJ2-1 and V is TRBV6-2 or TRBV6-3; D not certain. Deletions cut 4 bases from V and 7 bases from J, with 14 bases between. This CDR3 spans 14 amino acids. Per the germline V gene, CDR1 is MNHEY and CDR2 is SVGEGT. The CDR3 nucleotides read TGTGCCAGCAGTTTTGTGGAAGGTGGGAATGAGCAGTTCTTC. Its translation is CASSFVEGGNEQFF.

The gene calls are TRBV6-5 and TRBJ1-5; D might be TRBD1 (5 bases). This CDR3 is 14 amino acids long. Trimming left V 5 bases short and J 1 base short, with 9 bases between. Germline values: CDR1 MNHEY, CDR2 SVGAGI. In nucleotides, the CDR3 is TGTGCCAGCAGTAGGGGTGGAAGCAATCAGCCCCAGCATTTT. Amino acids: CASSRGGSNQPQHF.

This chain connects TRBV12-3 or TRBV12-4 to TRBJ1-2; 7 bases are shared with TRBD1. This CDR3 is built from 15 residues. J gave up 0 bases and V 6 bases, and 7 bases lay outside the gene matches. Here the CDR3 DNA reads TGTGCCAGCAGAGGGACAGAGAGTCCTAACTATGGCTACACCTTC. This translates into CASRGTESPNYGYTF.

This clonotype has just a few counts. The genes are TRBV12-3 or TRBV12-4 and TRBJ2-1, with 11 bases identical to TRBD2. The CDR3 covers 16 residues. The V segment lost 2 bases and the J segment 3 bases; nucleotides outside the gene matches: 3. The CDR3 loop reads CASSLKLAGVYNEQFF. The CDR3 DNA reads as TGTGCCAGCAGTTTAAAACTAGCGGGGGTCTACAATGAGCAGTTCTTC.

This sequence joins TRBV7-2 and TRBJ2-1; D is perhaps TRBD1 or TRBD2 (6 bases each). Germline lookup yields CDR1 SGHTA and CDR2 FQGNSA. V was pared by 5 bases and J by 10 bases, with 21 bases between. The CDR3 sequence is 15 residues long. The CDR3 bases are TGTGCCAGCAGCCCTGGAGGGGGAAGGTTCGGGGAGCAGTTCTTC. Protein sequence: CASSPGGGRFGEQFF.

The V gene is TRBV2, the J gene TRBJ2-3; D is undetermined. CDR3 length equals 15 residues. V was pared by 4 bases and J by 0 bases, with 11 bases between. In germline, CDR1 is SNHLY, CDR2 FYNNEI. The CDR3 sequence is CASSVRRQSTDTQYF. The DNA of the CDR3 is TGTGCCAGCAGTGTGAGGCGTCAGAGCACAGATACGCAGTATTTT.

The chain carries TRBV29-1 and TRBJ2-3; D might be TRBD2 (5 bases). CDR1 SQVTM and CDR2 ANQGSEA come from the germline V gene. Trimming stripped 0 bases from V and 0 bases from J, with 13 bases between. The CDR3 totals 16 residues. The CDR3 is CSVEEADSRSTDTQYF. Written as DNA, the CDR3 is TGCAGCGTTGAAGAAGCGGACTCCAGGAGCACAGATACGCAGTATTTT.

The chain employs TRBV2 and TRBJ2-7; TRBD2 agrees at 7 bases. The CDR3 is made up of 14 amino acids. J lost 0 bases, V lost 8 bases, and 7 bases had no gene match. Germline loops: CDR1 SNHLY, CDR2 FYNNEI. CDR3 in amino acids: CASAGEISSYEQYF. CDR3 sequence (DNA): TGTGCCAGCGCGGGGGAGATCTCCTCCTACGAGCAGTACTTC.